A selection of T cell receptor beta chains follows, all from one sample in a study of blood T cell repertoires in COVID-19. Produced via immunoSEQ multiplex PCR; TCRdb's table is partial and in-frame only. The profile shows some 180,000 clones, 76% of them singletons. The sequenced sample consisted of peripheral blood. The receptors here all came from a woman aged 45-59 years with active or convalescent COVID-19. CDR3s include the opening cysteine and the closing phenylalanine or tryptophan. Fields, in order: J gene, V gene, CDR3 length, CDR3 protein.

J: TRBJ1-2
V: TRBV5-1
length: 14
CDR3: CASSLAGGDYGYTF

J: TRBJ2-1
V: TRBV19
length: 17
CDR3: CASSTRTSGRPRAEQFF

J: TRBJ2-5
V: TRBV19
length: 18
CDR3: CASSIGERTGGILETQYF

J: TRBJ2-7
V: TRBV9
length: 13
CDR3: CASSVVVGGEQYF

J: TRBJ1-5
V: TRBV28
length: 14
CDR3: CASSTGQDYQPQHF

J: TRBJ1-3
V: TRBV29-1
length: 13
CDR3: CSVADSSGNTIYF

J: TRBJ2-5
V: TRBV5-1
length: 15
CDR3: CASSGVQGEGETQYF

J: TRBJ1-2
V: TRBV6-6
length: 14
CDR3: CASTSGGGAGGYTF

J: TRBJ1-6
V: TRBV18
length: 14
CDR3: CASSPGTENSPLHF

J: TRBJ1-2
V: TRBV11-2
length: 16
CDR3: CASSLVPGLRAYGYTF

J: TRBJ1-2
V: TRBV19
length: 13
CDR3: CASSISGNYGYTF

J: TRBJ2-2
V: TRBV6-4
length: 15
CDR3: CASSGLAGNTGELFF

J: TRBJ2-5
V: TRBV7-3
length: 17
CDR3: CASSLRRDWREQETQYF

J: TRBJ1-1
V: TRBV9
length: 13
CDR3: CASSVRGQAEAFF

J: TRBJ1-2
V: TRBV30
length: 14
CDR3: CAWSVPLVEFGYTF

J: TRBJ2-7
V: TRBV7-2
length: 12
CDR3: CASNYGQGKGYF

J: TRBJ2-1
V: TRBV4-3
length: 17
CDR3: CASSQDRASGIGNEQFF

J: TRBJ1-2
V: TRBV7-2
length: 17
CDR3: CASSPGRIPPTNYGYTF

J: TRBJ2-5
V: TRBV11-2
length: 16
CDR3: CASSPTRGHLQETQYF

J: TRBJ1-2
V: TRBV18
length: 15
CDR3: CASSPIGQTNYGYTF

J: TRBJ2-1
V: TRBV11-3
length: 15
CDR3: CASSPGVAGHNEQFF

J: TRBJ2-1
V: TRBV10-3
length: 14
CDR3: CAISAGTGENEQFF

J: TRBJ1-2
V: TRBV21-1
length: 13
CDR3: CASSNPPEWGYTF

J: TRBJ1-2
V: TRBV30
length: 16
CDR3: CAWGRQGTRDNYGYTF

J: TRBJ2-1
V: TRBV9
length: 16
CDR3: CASSVDDYPPYNEQFF

J: TRBJ2-7
V: TRBV2
length: 12
CDR3: CASRSGGSEQYF

J: TRBJ2-1
V: TRBV5-1
length: 17
CDR3: CASSLVGDRVLYNEQFF

J: TRBJ2-5
V: TRBV11-2
length: 11
CDR3: CASLVQETQYF

J: TRBJ2-5
V: TRBV7-2
length: 16
CDR3: CASSLRVSGSGETQYF

J: TRBJ1-1
V: TRBV7-6
length: 17
CDR3: CASSPGVQGTGNTEAFF

J: TRBJ1-3
V: TRBV2
length: 16
CDR3: CASSDQQGRAGNTIYF

J: TRBJ1-1
V: TRBV5-1
length: 14
CDR3: CASRRARGDTEAFF

J: TRBJ2-1
V: TRBV7-9
length: 16
CDR3: CASSPQRRGSIDEQFF

J: TRBJ1-1
V: TRBV19
length: 14
CDR3: CASQPRGGRTEAFF

J: TRBJ2-5
V: TRBV19
length: 14
CDR3: CASRARQGRETQYF

J: TRBJ2-7
V: TRBV7-2
length: 16
CDR3: CASSSARQGAVDEQYF

J: TRBJ1-2
V: TRBV14
length: 13
CDR3: CASSQGAGPGYTF

J: TRBJ2-5
V: TRBV9
length: 15
CDR3: CASSVTGGAGQTQYF

J: TRBJ2-7
V: TRBV19
length: 13
CDR3: CASSIAASYEQYF

J: TRBJ1-4
V: TRBV2
length: 14
CDR3: CASSFGTGSEKLFF

J: TRBJ1-1
V: TRBV4-3
length: 17
CDR3: CASSQELARTQNTEAFF

J: TRBJ1-5
V: TRBV3-1/TRBV3-2
length: 15
CDR3: CASSQEGQGGSAQHF

J: TRBJ1-1
V: TRBV6-2/TRBV6-3
length: 16
CDR3: CASSYDRGGLGTEAFF

J: TRBJ1-1
V: TRBV30
length: 13
CDR3: CAWSVQGLTEAFF

J: TRBJ1-2
V: TRBV30
length: 13
CDR3: CACPEGADYGYTF

J: TRBJ2-1
V: TRBV19
length: 13
CDR3: CASSILGGNEQFF

J: TRBJ1-3
V: TRBV18
length: 14
CDR3: CASSRDISGNTIYF

J: TRBJ2-1
V: TRBV28
length: 15
CDR3: CASGPGTGDPNEQFF